Described below is a single T cell receptor (beta chain) sequence and its context. Time point of the sample: before natalizumab initiation. This record comes from a study of multiple sclerosis patients with progressive multifocal leukoencephalopathy. Sequencing was performed with immunoSEQ multiplex PCR; in TCRdb, only in-frame clones are kept and a portion is missing. The sample carries 25,000 to 35,000 clones, 90% to 95% recorded once. What was sequenced was PBMCs. The source is a man aged 30 to 45 with multiple sclerosis.

Written as DNA, the CDR3 is TGTGCCAGCAGTTACGCCTACGACCGGTGGGATTCACCCCTCCACTTT. This encodes CASSYAYDRWDSPLHF. V usage is TRBV6-5 and J usage is TRBJ1-6; D gene unclear. The germline gives CDR1 MNHEY, CDR2 SVGAGI. V was trimmed by 2 bases and J by 8 bases, leaving 16 bases between them. There are 16 residues in the CDR3.